This T cell receptor beta chain is drawn from a study of blood T cells in healthy people across ages. Then a second PCR, running roughly 7 to 11 cycles, was carried out with a sample-barcoded 5' primer and a J-beta primer mix. TCRdb reprocessed the 5' RACE reads with MiXCR, giving one entry per CDR3 protein. This sample has 650,000 to 800,000 distinct CDR3 sequences, with around 42% found just once. The J segment lost 0 bases and the V segment lost 4 bases, leaving 9 bases of the junction unmatched. CDR3 length: 18 amino acids. Germline loops: CDR1 MGHRA, CDR2 YSYEKL. Sequenced: blood. This sequence joins TRBV4-1 and TRBJ2-6, with 7 bases aligning to TRBD1. This sequence originates from a man aged 60 to 69 in good health. The CDR3: CASSPSTGISSGANVLTF. For the CDR3, the DNA is TGCGCCAGCAGCCCATCGACAGGGATCAGCTCTGGGGCCAACGTCCTGACTTTC.